This record covers a single T cell receptor (beta chain). Per the original data handling: For nucleated cells, counts were estimated from reference gene primer amplification. TCRdb keeps only in-frame clones here, not all; method: immunoSEQ multiplex PCR. V, J and clone size reflect that table, while D and trimming were determined from the DNA. Of roughly 220,000 clones in the sample, about 83% were seen once. This record comes from a study of blood T cell repertoires in COVID-19. Whole-study context: The United States, Italy and Spain supplied acute and convalescent COVID-19 samples.

Enrolled through a virtual design, the participants were between roughly 18 and 95 years of age and came from fewer than 30 US areas. Participants' reported clinical history set cohort assignment. The TCR was taken from a woman in her thirties or forties who had recovered from COVID-19. The specimen sequenced was PBMCs or T cells enriched from blood (not recorded which).

CDR3 DNA sequence: TGTGCCACCAGCAGACCTCCATGGGCCCATGGCTACACCTTC. This encodes CATSRPPWAHGYTF. The J gene is TRBJ1-2, the V gene TRBV15; no reliable D call. V was cut by 2 bases and J by 6 bases, with 13 bases left in between. The germline gives CDR1 LNHNV, CDR2 YYDKDF (reference sequence). The CDR3 contains 14 residues. Variable domain in full (rest from reference TRBV15 and TRBJ1-2): DAMVIQNPRYQVTQFGKPVTLSCSQTLNHNVMYWYQQKSSQAPKLLFHYYDKDFNNEADTPDNFQSRRPNTSFCFLDIRSPGLGDTAMYLCATSRPPWAHGYTFGSGTRLTVV.